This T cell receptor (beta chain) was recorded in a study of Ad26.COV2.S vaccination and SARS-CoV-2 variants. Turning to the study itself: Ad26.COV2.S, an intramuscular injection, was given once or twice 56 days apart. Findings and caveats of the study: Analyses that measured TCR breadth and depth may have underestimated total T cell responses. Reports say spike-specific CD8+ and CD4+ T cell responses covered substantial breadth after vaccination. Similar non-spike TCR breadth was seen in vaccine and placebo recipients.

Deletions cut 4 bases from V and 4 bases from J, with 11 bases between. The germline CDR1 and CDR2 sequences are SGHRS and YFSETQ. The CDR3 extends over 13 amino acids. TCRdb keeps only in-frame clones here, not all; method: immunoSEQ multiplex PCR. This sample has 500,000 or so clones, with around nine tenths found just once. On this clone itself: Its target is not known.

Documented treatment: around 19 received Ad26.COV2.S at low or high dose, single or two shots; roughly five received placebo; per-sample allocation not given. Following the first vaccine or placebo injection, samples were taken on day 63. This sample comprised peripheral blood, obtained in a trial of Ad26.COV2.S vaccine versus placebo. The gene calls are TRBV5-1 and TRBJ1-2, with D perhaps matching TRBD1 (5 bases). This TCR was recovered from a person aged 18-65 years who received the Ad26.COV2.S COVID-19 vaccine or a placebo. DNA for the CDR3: TGCGCCAGCAGCACCACAGGTTCCTATGGCTACACCTTC. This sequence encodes CASSTTGSYGYTF.